A single T cell receptor beta chain is shown here with its context. Its cognate antigen is unknown. The data stem from a study of monozygotic twins with inflammatory bowel disease. Study results and limitations: Researchers were unable to tell different T cell subtypes apart.

The authors drew 2 to 2.5 ml of blood from each donor. TCRdb reprocessed the 5' RACE reads; each CDR3 protein has one entry and no DNA is given. Its table lists around 190,000 distinct CDR3 sequences. Looked up from germline, CDR1 is SGHRS and CDR2 is YFSETQ. CDR3 size: 16 residues. This TCR was sampled from a human donor with ulcerative colitis or Crohn's disease, or a healthy co-twin of an affected twin (not recorded which). Sequenced: blood. The genes are TRBV5-1 and TRBJ2-5; TCRdb names TRBD2, which stays unverified in the absence of DNA. The chain's CDR3 is CASMNGLKGLWETQYF.